Below, 19 T cell receptor beta chains from the same sample are listed, as sequenced in a study of control samples from healthy donors and cancer patients (dated by TCRdb to 2020 to 2021). To prepare the library, the immunoSEQ multiplex PCR assay was applied. Entries here come from immuneACCESS through TCRdb and include only in-frame sequences with V and J called. Some clones fail to appear in such tables; in the studies checked, an unresolved V gene covers under half of the shortfall, and the cause of the remainder is unknown. Across this sample there are 95,000 to 150,000 clones, with roughly 90% seen only once. About 40% of the sample is held by the ten biggest clonotypes. The material sequenced was blood. All receptors come from a man aged 45-60 years in good health.

J is TRBJ1-5 and V is TRBV19; a possible D gene is TRBD1 (5 bases). The CDR3 is made up of 17 amino acids. V lost 3 bases and J 4 bases, leaving 19 bases between the germline ends. The germline V gene has CDR1 LNHDA and CDR2 SQIVND (reference sequence). CDR3 sequence (DNA): TGTGCCAGTAGTATCGGGGGTCACGGAGGATCAAATCAGCCCCAGCATTTT. Its protein is CASSIGGHGGSNQPQHF.

J is TRBJ2-7 and V is TRBV29-1; TRBD2 is a possible D gene (6 bases). Germline lookup yields CDR1 SQVTM and CDR2 ANQGSEA. V was cut by 3 bases and J by 4 bases, with 16 bases left in between. This CDR3 has 14 residues. As DNA, the CDR3 is TGCAGCGTTGACGCGGGGACCATCGATTACGAGCAGTACTTC. The encoded protein is CSVDAGTIDYEQYF.

The DNA for the CDR3 is TGTGCCAGTAGTGGACTAAAGTCCTACAATGAGCAGTTCTTC. Translation: CASSGLKSYNEQFF. The chain couples TRBV19 to TRBJ2-1; possible D gene TRBD2, 6 bases. The CDR3 has 14 amino acids. Per germline, CDR1 LNHDA and CDR2 SQIVND (reference sequence). Trimming cost V 5 bases and J 1 base, with 9 bases left between them.

The chain joins TRBV5-1 to TRBJ2-1; TRBD1 aligns across 8 bases. The CDR3 covers 14 residues. The germline V gene encodes CDR1 SGHRS and CDR2 YFSETQ. The V gene end was trimmed by 0 bases and the J gene end by 10 bases; junction bases not matched to a gene: 6. The CDR3 loop reads CASSLDQGAGEQFF. DNA for the CDR3: TGCGCCAGCAGCTTGGACCAGGGGGCTGGGGAGCAGTTCTTC.

This clone came up once. This chain links TRBV6-6 with TRBJ2-1; 15 bases align to TRBD2. From germline, CDR1 is MNHNY and CDR2 SVGAGI (reference sequence). The V segment lost 5 bases and the J segment 6 bases; nucleotides outside the gene matches: 5. This CDR3 has 16 residues. In DNA form, the CDR3 reads TGTGCCAGCAGTAGTGGACTAGCGGGGGGGGGCAATGAGCAGTTCTTC. Its translation is CASSSGLAGGGNEQFF.

This chain links TRBV30 with TRBJ2-3; tentative D call: TRBD1 (5 bases). With 4 bases removed from V and 0 bases from J, the gap between germline ends came to 11 bases. This CDR3 comprises 14 residues. Per the germline V gene, CDR1 is GTSNPN and CDR2 is SVGIG (reference sequence). CDR3 sequence: CAWTVTGSTDTQYF. The CDR3 nucleotides read TGTGCCTGGACGGTAACAGGAAGCACAGATACGCAGTATTTT.

The rearrangement links TRBV6-4 to TRBJ1-2, with 7 bases matching TRBD1. There are 13 residues in the CDR3. With 3 bases clipped from V and 4 bases from J, the junction kept 2 bases outside the gene matches. The germline V gene has CDR1 MRHNA and CDR2 SNTAGT. The CDR3 DNA reads TGTGCCAGCAGTGAAGGACAGGCCTATGGCTACACCTTC. Amino acids: CASSEGQAYGYTF.

This clone was seen just once. The CDR3 DNA sequence: TGTGCCACCAGCAGAGATCAGAGCGGGGGGGCCCATGAGCAGTTCTTC. Residues: CATSRDQSGGAHEQFF. This chain joins TRBV15 and TRBJ2-1; 10 bases agree with TRBD2. The CDR3 is 16 amino acids. The V gene's germline CDR1 is LNHNV and CDR2 YYDKDF (reference sequence). The V segment lost 0 bases and the J segment 8 bases; nucleotides outside the gene matches: 7.

Only one count was recorded for this clone. This chain connects TRBV6-4 to TRBJ1-3; the D gene is possibly TRBD1 (6 bases). The CDR3 loop spans 14 amino acids. Trimming took 5 bases from V and 4 from J, leaving 12 bases between them. The V gene's germline CDR1 is MRHNA and CDR2 SNTAGT. The DNA of the CDR3 is TGTGCCAGCAGTCCGGACAGCGGAGGAAACACCATATATTTT. This encodes CASSPDSGGNTIYF.

The chain combines TRBV27 with TRBJ1-1, with D unclear. The V end lost 2 bases, the J end lost 4 bases, and 8 bases lay between the germline ends. This CDR3 region has 13 residues. CDR1 MNHEY and CDR2 SMNVEV come from the germline V gene (reference sequence). The CDR3 coding sequence is TGTGCCAGCAGTTTAGGAGGCAGCACTGAAGCTTTCTTT. Protein product: CASSLGGSTEAFF.

This clone was counted once. The chain uses TRBV2 and TRBJ2-7; 7 nucleotides align to TRBD1. The CDR3 sequence is 13 residues long. With 6 bases clipped from V and 0 bases from J, the junction kept 2 bases outside the gene matches. Germline V gene lookup returns CDR1 SNHLY and CDR2 FYNNEI. CDR3 sequence: CASRGDSSYEQYF. In DNA, the CDR3 is TGTGCCAGCAGAGGGGACAGCTCCTACGAGCAGTACTTC.

The chain is built from TRBV30 and TRBJ2-2; D possibly uses TRBD1 or TRBD2 (5 bases each). V dropped 0 bases and J dropped 7 bases, with 12 bases sitting between them. There are 14 residues in the CDR3. Germline loops: CDR1 GTSNPN, CDR2 SVGIG (reference sequence). The CDR3 is CAWSVRGGYGELFF. As DNA, the CDR3 is TGTGCCTGGAGTGTGAGGGGCGGATACGGGGAGCTGTTTTTT.

This clone was picked up one time. One junction end disagrees with the germline gene, perhaps due to a read error. The J gene is TRBJ1-2, the V gene TRBV12-3 or TRBV12-4; D is unresolved. CDR3 length equals 12 residues. CDR3 residues: CASSLVGYGYTF. The CDR3 coding sequence is TGTGCCAGCAGCTTAGTTGGCTATGGCTACACCTTC.

The V gene is TRBV6-6, the J gene TRBJ1-2; D is undetermined. Germline CDR1 reads MNHNY; CDR2 reads SVGAGI (reference sequence). This CDR3 contains 13 residues. V dropped 2 bases and J dropped 4 bases, with 8 bases sitting between them. The CDR3 spells CASSYSRAYGYTF. The CDR3, as DNA: TGTGCCAGCAGTTACAGCCGGGCCTATGGCTACACCTTC.

The genes are TRBV9 and TRBJ2-7, with 9 bases lining up with TRBD1. Germline CDR1 SGDLS, CDR2 YYNGEE. The CDR3 sequence is 16 residues long. With V trimmed by 3 bases and J by 4 bases, 11 bases remained unmatched. The CDR3 DNA reads TGTGCCAGCAGCGCCTTACCGGGACAGGGTTCGTACGAGCAGTACTTC. This sequence encodes CASSALPGQGSYEQYF.

This rearrangement joins TRBV7-6 to TRBJ2-2; possibly TRBD1 or TRBD2 for D (6 bases each). V shed 0 bases and J shed 6 bases, with 14 bases lying between them. CDR3 size: 16 residues. The germline CDR1 and CDR2 sequences are SGHVS and FNYEAQ. In nucleotides, the CDR3 is TGTGCCAGCAGCTTAGCGGGGGGCGCGGACTCCGGGGAGCTGTTTTTT. Amino acid sequence: CASSLAGGADSGELFF.

In nucleotides, the CDR3 is TGTGCCAGCAGTTTATGGGTCTCCCGGGGTACAGATACGCAGTATTTT. It yields the protein CASSLWVSRGTDTQYF. This chain connects TRBV27 to TRBJ2-3; weak D call: TRBD2 (5 bases). The germline V gene has CDR1 MNHEY and CDR2 SMNVEV (reference sequence). The ends were cut back, 1 base at V and 3 bases at J, with 14 bases in the middle. The CDR3 contains 16 residues.

The J gene is TRBJ1-2, the V gene TRBV7-2, with 7 bases identical to TRBD1. The CDR3 consists of 16 residues. Unmatched junction bases numbered 12, after V lost 4 bases and J lost 4 bases. Germline values: CDR1 SGHTA, CDR2 FQGNSA. CDR3 nucleotides: TGTGCCAGCAGCTCGGGCCCCGGACAGGTTTTCTATGGCTACACCTTC. Amino acid sequence: CASSSGPGQVFYGYTF.

The V gene is TRBV4-2, the J gene TRBJ1-3, with D possibly TRBD1 on 6 matching bases. Germline values: CDR1 LGHNA, CDR2 YNFKEQ. Trimming took off 4 bases at V and 4 bases at J, with 20 bases between the two ends. The CDR3 covers 17 residues. The chain's CDR3 is CASSRENTRGSGNTIYF. Written as DNA, the CDR3 is TGTGCCAGCAGCCGAGAGAATACCAGGGGCTCGGGAAACACCATATATTTT.